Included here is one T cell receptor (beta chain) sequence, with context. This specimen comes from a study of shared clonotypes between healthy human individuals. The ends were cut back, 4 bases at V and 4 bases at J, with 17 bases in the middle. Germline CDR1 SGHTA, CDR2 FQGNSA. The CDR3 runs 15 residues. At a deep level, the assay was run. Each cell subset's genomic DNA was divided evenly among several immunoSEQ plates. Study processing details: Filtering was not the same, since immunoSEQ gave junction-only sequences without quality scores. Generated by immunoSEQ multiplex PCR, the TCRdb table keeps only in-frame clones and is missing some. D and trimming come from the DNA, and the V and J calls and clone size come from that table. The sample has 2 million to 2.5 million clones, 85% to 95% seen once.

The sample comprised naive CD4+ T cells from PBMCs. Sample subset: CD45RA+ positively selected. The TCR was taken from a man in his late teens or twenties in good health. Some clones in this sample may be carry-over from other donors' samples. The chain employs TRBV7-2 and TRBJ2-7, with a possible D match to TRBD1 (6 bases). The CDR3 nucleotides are TGTGCCAGCAGCTCCTCCGGGACACGTTATTACGAGCAGTACTTC. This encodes CASSSSGTRYYEQYF. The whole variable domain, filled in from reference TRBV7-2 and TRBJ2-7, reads GAGVSQSPSNKVTEKGKDVELRCDPISGHTALYWYRQSLGQGLEFLIYFQGNSAPDKSGLPSDRFSAERTGGSVSTLTIQRTQQEDSAVYLCASSSSGTRYYEQYFGPGTRLTVT.